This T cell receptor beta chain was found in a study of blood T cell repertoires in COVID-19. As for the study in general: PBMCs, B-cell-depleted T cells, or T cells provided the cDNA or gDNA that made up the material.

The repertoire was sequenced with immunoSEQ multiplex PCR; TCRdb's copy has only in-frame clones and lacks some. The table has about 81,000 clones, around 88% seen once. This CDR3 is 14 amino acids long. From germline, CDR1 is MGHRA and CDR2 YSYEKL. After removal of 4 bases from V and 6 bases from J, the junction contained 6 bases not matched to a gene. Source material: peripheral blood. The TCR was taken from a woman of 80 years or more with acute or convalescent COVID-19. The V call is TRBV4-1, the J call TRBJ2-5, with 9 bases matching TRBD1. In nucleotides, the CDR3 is TGCGCCAGCAGCCCACGGACAGGGGAACAGACCCAGTACTTC. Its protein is CASSPRTGEQTQYF.